This T cell receptor (beta chain) was captured by sequencing in a study of blood T cell repertoires in COVID-19. Study-level information: Material from acute and convalescent COVID-19 was sourced from the United States, Italy and Spain. T cells, B-cell-depleted T cells, or PBMCs provided the cDNA or gDNA that served as material.

Assay: immunoSEQ multiplex PCR; the TCRdb copy retains only in-frame clones and omits some. The data show 70,000 to 95,000 clones, 80% to 90% seen once. Germline CDR1 is LNHDA and CDR2 is SQIVND (reference sequence). CDR3 size: 14 residues. J was trimmed by 6 bases and V by 6 bases; bases with no gene match: 8. This clone has a handful of counts. The chain employs TRBV19 and TRBJ1-5; 7 positions match TRBD1. Specimen: peripheral blood. This TCR derives from a woman aged 80 or over with active COVID-19. CDR3 sequence (DNA): TGTGCCAGTAGGAAGACAGGGAATGGTCAGCCCCAGCATTTT. It codes for CASRKTGNGQPQHF. The variable domain in full, completed from reference TRBV19 and TRBJ1-5, reads DGGITQSPKYLFRKEGQNVTLSCEQNLNHDAMYWYRQDPGQGLRLIYYSQIVNDFQKGDIAEGYSVSREKKESFPLTVTSAQKNPTAFYLCASRKTGNGQPQHFGDGTRLSIL.